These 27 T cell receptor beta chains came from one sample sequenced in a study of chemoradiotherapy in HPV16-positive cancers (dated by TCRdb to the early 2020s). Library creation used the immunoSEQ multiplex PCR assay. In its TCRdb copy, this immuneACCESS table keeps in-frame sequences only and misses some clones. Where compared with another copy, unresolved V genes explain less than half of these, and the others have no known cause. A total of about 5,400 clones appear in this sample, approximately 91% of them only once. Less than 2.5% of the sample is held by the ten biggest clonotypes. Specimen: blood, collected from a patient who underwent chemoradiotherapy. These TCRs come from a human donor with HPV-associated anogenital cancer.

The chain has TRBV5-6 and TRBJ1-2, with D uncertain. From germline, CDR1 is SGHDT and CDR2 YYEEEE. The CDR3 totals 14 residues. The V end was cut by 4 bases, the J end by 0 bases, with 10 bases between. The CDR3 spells CASSRGLANYGYTF. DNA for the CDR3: TGTGCCAGCAGCCGAGGGTTGGCTAACTATGGCTACACCTTC. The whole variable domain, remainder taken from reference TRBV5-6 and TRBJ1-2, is DAGVTQSPTHLIKTRGQQVTLRCSPKSGHDTVSWYQQALGQGPQFIFQYYEEEERQRGNFPDRFSGHQFPNYSSELNVNALLLGDSALYLCASSRGLANYGYTFGSGTRLTVV.

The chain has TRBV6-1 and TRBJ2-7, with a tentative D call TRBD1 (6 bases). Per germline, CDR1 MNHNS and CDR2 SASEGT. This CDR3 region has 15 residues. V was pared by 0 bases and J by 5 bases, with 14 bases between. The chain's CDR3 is CASSEAARGNDEQYF. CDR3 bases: TGTGCCAGCAGTGAAGCAGCCAGGGGTAACGACGAGCAGTACTTC.

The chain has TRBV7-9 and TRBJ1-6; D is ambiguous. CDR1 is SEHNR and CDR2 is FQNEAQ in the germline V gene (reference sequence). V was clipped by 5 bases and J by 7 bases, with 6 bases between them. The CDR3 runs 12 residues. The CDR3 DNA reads TGTGCCAGCAGCCCCGTGAATTCACCCCTCCACTTT. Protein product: CASSPVNSPLHF.

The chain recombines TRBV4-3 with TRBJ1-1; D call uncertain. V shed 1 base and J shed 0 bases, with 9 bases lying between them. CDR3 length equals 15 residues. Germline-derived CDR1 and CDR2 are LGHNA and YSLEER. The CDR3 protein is CASSQATTLNTEAFF. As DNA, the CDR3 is TGCGCCAGCAGCCAAGCTACCACGCTGAACACTGAAGCTTTCTTT.

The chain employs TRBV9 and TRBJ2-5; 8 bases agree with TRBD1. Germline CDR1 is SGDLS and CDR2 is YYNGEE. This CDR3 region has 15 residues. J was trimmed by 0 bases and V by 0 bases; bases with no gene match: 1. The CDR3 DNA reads TGTGCCAGCAGCGTAGGGACAGGGAACCAAGAGACCCAGTACTTC. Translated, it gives CASSVGTGNQETQYF.

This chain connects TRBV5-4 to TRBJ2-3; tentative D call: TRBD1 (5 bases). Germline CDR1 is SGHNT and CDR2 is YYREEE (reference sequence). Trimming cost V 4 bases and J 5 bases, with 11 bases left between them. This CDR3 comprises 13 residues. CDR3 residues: CASSGAIGDTQYF. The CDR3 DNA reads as TGTGCCAGCAGCGGGGCGATAGGAGATACGCAGTATTTT.

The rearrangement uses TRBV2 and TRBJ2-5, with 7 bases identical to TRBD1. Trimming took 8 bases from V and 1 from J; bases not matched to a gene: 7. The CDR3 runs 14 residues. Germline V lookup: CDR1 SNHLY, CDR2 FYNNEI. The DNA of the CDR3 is TGTGCCAGCTCCCTCGACAGGGCCCAAGAGACCCAGTACTTC. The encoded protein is CASSLDRAQETQYF.

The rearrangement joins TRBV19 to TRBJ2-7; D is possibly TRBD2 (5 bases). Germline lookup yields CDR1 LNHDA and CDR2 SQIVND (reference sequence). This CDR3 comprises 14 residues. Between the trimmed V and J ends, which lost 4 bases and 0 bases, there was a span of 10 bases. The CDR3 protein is CASSTSGSSYEQYF. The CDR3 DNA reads TGTGCCAGTAGTACCTCGGGGAGCTCCTACGAGCAGTACTTC.

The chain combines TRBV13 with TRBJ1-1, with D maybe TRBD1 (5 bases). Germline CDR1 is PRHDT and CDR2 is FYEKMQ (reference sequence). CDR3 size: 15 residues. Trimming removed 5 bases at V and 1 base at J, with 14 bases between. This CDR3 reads CASSPRGRGNTEAFF. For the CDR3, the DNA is TGTGCCAGCAGCCCACGGGGGAGAGGGAACACTGAAGCTTTCTTT.

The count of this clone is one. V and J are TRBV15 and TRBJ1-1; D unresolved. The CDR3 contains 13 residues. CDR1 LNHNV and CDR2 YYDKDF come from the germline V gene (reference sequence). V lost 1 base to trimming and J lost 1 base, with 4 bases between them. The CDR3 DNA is TGTGCCACCAGCAGAGGGTCGAACACTGAAGCTTTCTTT. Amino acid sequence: CATSRGSNTEAFF.

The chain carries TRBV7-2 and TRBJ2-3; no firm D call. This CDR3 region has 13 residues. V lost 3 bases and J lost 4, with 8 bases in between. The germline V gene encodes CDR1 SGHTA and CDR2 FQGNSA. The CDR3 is CASSFRQADTQYF. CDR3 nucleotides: TGTGCCAGCAGCTTTAGGCAGGCAGATACGCAGTATTTT.

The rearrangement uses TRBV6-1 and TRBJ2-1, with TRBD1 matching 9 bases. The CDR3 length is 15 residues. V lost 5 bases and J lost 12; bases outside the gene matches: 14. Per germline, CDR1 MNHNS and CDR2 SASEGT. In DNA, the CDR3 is TGTGCCAGCAGTTGGGGACAGGGCCCTAGGTTGGGGCAGTTCTTC. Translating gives CASSWGQGPRLGQFF.

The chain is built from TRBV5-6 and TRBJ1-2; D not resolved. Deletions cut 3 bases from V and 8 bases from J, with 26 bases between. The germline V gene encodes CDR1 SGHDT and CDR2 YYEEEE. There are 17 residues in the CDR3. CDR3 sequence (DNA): TGTGCCAGCAGCTCACGGTGGGAAGCCCTGACTCTCTGGGGCTACACCTTC. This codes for CASSSRWEALTLWGYTF.

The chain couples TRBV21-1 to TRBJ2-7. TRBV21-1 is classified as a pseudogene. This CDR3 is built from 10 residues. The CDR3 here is CASSKNEQYF. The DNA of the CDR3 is TGTGCCAGCAGCAAAAACGAGCAGTACTTC.

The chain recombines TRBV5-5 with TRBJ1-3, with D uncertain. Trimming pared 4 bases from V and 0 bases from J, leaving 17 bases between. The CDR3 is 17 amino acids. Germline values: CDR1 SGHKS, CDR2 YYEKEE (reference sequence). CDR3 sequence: CASSDGVGSLSGNTIYF. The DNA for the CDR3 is TGTGCCAGCAGCGATGGCGTCGGCAGCCTCTCTGGAAACACCATATATTTT.

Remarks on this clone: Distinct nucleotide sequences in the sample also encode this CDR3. The DNA of the CDR3 is TGTGCCAGCAGTTCGACACTAGCGACCGGGGAGCTGTTTTTT. This codes for CASSSTLATGELFF. V gene TRBV27 combines with J gene TRBJ2-2; 7 nucleotides line up with TRBD2. The ends lost 4 bases at V and 5 bases at J; junction bases unmatched: 4. Germline CDR1 is MNHEY and CDR2 is SMNVEV (reference sequence). The CDR3 runs to 14 residues.

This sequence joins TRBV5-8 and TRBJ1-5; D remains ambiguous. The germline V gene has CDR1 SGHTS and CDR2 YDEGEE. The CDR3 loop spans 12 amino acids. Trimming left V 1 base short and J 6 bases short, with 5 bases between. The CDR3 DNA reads TGTGCCAGCAGCTTGTCACTTCAGCCCCAGCATTTT. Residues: CASSLSLQPQHF.

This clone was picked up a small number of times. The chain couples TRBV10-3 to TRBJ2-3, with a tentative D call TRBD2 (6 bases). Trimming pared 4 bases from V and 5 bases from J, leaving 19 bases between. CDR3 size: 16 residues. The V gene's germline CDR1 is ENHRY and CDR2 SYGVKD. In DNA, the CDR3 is TGTGCCATCAGTGGGCCCCACGGCGGGGCGGAAGATACGCAGTATTTT. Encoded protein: CAISGPHGGAEDTQYF.

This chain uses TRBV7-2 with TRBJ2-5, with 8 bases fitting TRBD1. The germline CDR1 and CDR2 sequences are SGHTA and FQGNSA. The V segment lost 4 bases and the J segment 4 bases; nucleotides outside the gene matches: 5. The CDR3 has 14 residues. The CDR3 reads CASSYRQGRETQYF. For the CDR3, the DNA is TGTGCCAGCAGCTACCGACAGGGGAGAGAGACCCAGTACTTC.

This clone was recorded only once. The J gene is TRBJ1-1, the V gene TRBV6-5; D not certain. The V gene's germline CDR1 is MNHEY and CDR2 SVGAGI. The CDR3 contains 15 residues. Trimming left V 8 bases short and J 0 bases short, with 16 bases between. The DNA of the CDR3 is TGTGCCAGCCGCCCCGCCGGACCCCTGAACACTGAAGCTTTCTTT. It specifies CASRPAGPLNTEAFF.

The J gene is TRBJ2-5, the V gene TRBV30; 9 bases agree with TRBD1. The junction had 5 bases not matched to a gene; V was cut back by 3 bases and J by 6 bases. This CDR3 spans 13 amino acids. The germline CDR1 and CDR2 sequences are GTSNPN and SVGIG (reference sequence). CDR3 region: CAWSGQGMKTQYF. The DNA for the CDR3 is TGTGCCTGGAGCGGACAGGGGATGAAGACCCAGTACTTC.

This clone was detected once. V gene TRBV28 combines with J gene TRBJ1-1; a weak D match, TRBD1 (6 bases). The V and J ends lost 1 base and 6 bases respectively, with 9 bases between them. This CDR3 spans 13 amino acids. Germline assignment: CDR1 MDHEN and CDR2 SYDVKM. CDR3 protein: CASSLYRDAEAFF. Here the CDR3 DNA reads TGTGCCAGCAGTTTATACAGGGACGCTGAAGCTTTCTTT. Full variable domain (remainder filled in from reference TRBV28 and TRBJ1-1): DVKVTQSSRYLVKRTGEKVFLECVQDMDHENMFWYRQDPGLGLRLIYFSYDVKMKEKGDIPEGYSVSREKKERFSLILESASTNQTSMYLCASSLYRDAEAFFGQGTRLTVV.

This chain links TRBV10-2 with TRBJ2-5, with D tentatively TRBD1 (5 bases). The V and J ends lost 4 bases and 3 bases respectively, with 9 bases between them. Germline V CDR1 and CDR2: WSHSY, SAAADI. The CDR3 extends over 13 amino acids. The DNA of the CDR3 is TGCGCCAGCAGTGGACAGTTTAAAGAGACCCAGTACTTC. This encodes CASSGQFKETQYF.

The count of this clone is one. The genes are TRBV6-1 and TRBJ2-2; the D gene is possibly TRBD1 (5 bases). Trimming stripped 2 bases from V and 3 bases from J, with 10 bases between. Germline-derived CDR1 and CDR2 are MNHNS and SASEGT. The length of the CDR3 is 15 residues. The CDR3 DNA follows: TGTGCCAGCAGTGAATATGTAGGGGACACCGGGGAGCTGTTTTTT. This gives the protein CASSEYVGDTGELFF.

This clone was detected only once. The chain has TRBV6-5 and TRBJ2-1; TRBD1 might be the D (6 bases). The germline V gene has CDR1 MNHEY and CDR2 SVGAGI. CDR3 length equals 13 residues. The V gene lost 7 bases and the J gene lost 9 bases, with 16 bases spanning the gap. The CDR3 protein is CASKSTGLGEQFF. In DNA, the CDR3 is TGTGCCAGCAAAAGTACAGGGTTGGGTGAGCAGTTCTTC.

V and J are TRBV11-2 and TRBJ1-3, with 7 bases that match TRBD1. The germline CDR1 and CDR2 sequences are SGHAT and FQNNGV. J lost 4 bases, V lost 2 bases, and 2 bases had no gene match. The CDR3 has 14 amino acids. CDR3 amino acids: CASSLWGQGNTIYF. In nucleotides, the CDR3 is TGTGCCAGCAGCTTATGGGGACAGGGAAACACCATATATTTT.

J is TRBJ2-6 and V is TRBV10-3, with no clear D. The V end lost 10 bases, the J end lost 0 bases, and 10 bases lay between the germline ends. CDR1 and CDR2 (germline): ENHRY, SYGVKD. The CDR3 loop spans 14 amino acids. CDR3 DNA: TGTGCCACCACCTGGGGCTCTGGGGCCAACGTCCTGACTTTC. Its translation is CATTWGSGANVLTF.